Following are 27 T cell receptor beta chains from one sample sequenced in a study of OX40 agonist ivuxolimab in advanced cancers. TCRdb's copy holds only in-frame clones and misses some; the assay was immunoSEQ multiplex PCR. The sample has about 70,000 clones, roughly 89% seen once; the top ten hold 0.8% to 1.2%. The sample consisted of CD4+ or CD8+ T cells sorted from blood, taken in a trial of the OX40 agonist ivuxolimab. Receptors were obtained from an adult with an advanced solid tumor such as melanoma, head and neck, liver or kidney cancer.

This clone appeared a few times. The chain joins TRBV6-1 to TRBJ1-4, with 8 positions matching TRBD1. There are 14 residues in the CDR3. Germline trimming cut 8 bases from V and 7 bases from J; bases unmatched to any gene: 9. Germline-derived CDR1 and CDR2 are MNHNS and SASEGT. The CDR3 spells CASRPRGQVEKLFF. DNA of the CDR3: TGTGCCAGCCGCCCCAGGGGGCAGGTTGAAAAACTGTTTTTT.

The genes are TRBV1 and TRBJ1-5. TRBV1 is deemed a pseudogene. The CDR3 loop spans 16 amino acids. The CDR3 DNA follows: TGCACCAGCAGCCAAGCCCCGGACGTCCCGCTTCAGCCCCAGCATTTT. Protein product: CTSSQAPDVPLQPQHF.

The J gene is TRBJ1-1, the V gene TRBV7-9, with a possible D match to TRBD1 (5 bases). Trimming pared 3 bases from V and 8 bases from J, leaving 10 bases between. The CDR3 loop spans 12 amino acids. Germline CDR1 reads SEHNR; CDR2 reads FQNEAQ (reference sequence). The CDR3 spells CASSLDRTEAFF. The CDR3 DNA reads as TGTGCCAGCAGCTTGGATAGGACAGAAGCTTTCTTT.

The chain is built from TRBV6-5 and TRBJ2-7, with 7 nucleotides matching TRBD2. The CDR3 extends over 15 amino acids. Per germline, CDR1 MNHEY and CDR2 SVGAGI. Trimming cost V 0 bases and J 2 bases; bases outside gene matches: 4. This CDR3 reads CASSYSTSVTYEQYF. CDR3 DNA sequence: TGTGCCAGCAGTTACTCAACTAGCGTAACCTACGAGCAGTACTTC.

The J gene is TRBJ1-6, the V gene TRBV7-9; D not resolved. The CDR3 runs 12 residues. CDR1 and CDR2 (germline): SEHNR, FQNEAQ (reference sequence). Trimming left V 1 base short and J 10 bases short, with 5 bases between. The CDR3 sequence is CASSLEASPLHF. The DNA for the CDR3 is TGTGCCAGCAGCTTAGAGGCCTCACCCCTCCACTTT.

V gene TRBV7-8 combines with J gene TRBJ1-5; D is undetermined. The length of the CDR3 is 15 residues. Germline lookup yields CDR1 SGHVS and CDR2 FQNEAQ. V was shortened by 1 base and J by 0 bases, with 7 bases between the two germline ends. The CDR3 spells CASSLGGHSNQPQHF. For the CDR3, the DNA is TGTGCCAGCAGCTTAGGAGGGCATAGCAATCAGCCCCAGCATTTT.

This sequence joins TRBV18 and TRBJ1-3; unclear D gene. Germline CDR1 is KGHSH and CDR2 is LQKENI. V lost 2 bases, J lost 0 bases, and 11 bases lay in between. The CDR3 has 16 residues. The chain's CDR3 is CASSPSLGYSGNTIYF. The DNA for the CDR3 is TGTGCCAGCTCACCAAGCTTGGGTTACTCTGGAAACACCATATATTTT.

This rearrangement joins TRBV7-2 to TRBJ2-5, with 7 bases aligning to TRBD2. After removal of 1 base from V and 5 bases from J, the junction contained 1 base not matched to a gene. Germline V gene lookup returns CDR1 SGHTA and CDR2 FQGNSA. This CDR3 region has 13 residues. CDR3 sequence: CASSLVGGETQYF. The CDR3 region has the DNA TGTGCCAGCAGCTTAGTGGGGGGGGAGACCCAGTACTTC.

The rearrangement joins TRBV30 to TRBJ1-3; D might be TRBD1 (5 bases). Germline V gene lookup returns CDR1 GTSNPN and CDR2 SVGIG (reference sequence). CDR3 length: 16 residues. The germline V and J ends were trimmed by 0 bases and 3 bases, with 15 bases remaining between them. CDR3 DNA: TGTGCCTGGAGTGTACCCGGAAGGGGAGGTGGAAACACCATATATTTT. This gives the protein CAWSVPGRGGGNTIYF.

The genes are TRBV5-1 and TRBJ2-3; D is unclear. The CDR3 consists of 13 residues. Trimming removed 0 bases from V and 2 bases from J, with 4 bases in between. Germline values: CDR1 SGHRS, CDR2 YFSETQ. CDR3 coding DNA: TGCGCCAGCAGCTTGGAGTTCACAGATACGCAGTATTTT. This translates into CASSLEFTDTQYF.

The V and J genes are TRBV7-2 and TRBJ2-7; D uncertain. Trimming removed 5 bases at V and 5 bases at J, with 13 bases between. This CDR3 is built from 13 residues. Germline V gives CDR1 SGHTA, CDR2 FQGNSA. DNA of the CDR3: TGTGCCAGCAGCCAAGAAGATAGGGACGAGCAGTACTTC. As protein: CASSQEDRDEQYF.

The chain couples TRBV7-2 to TRBJ1-1, with TRBD1 matching over 8 bases. The germline gives CDR1 SGHTA, CDR2 FQGNSA. V lost 6 bases, J lost 0 bases, and 6 bases stayed unmatched. This CDR3 has 15 residues. The CDR3 DNA reads TGTGCCAGCAGTTCCTCAGGGGGCATGAACACTGAAGCTTTCTTT. Translating gives CASSSSGGMNTEAFF.

In this sample, this clone turned up a few times. V gene TRBV19 combines with J gene TRBJ1-2; D is possibly TRBD1 (5 bases). Looked up from germline, CDR1 is LNHDA and CDR2 is SQIVND (reference sequence). V lost 5 bases, J lost 2 bases, and 12 bases lay in between. This CDR3 contains 14 residues. The CDR3 is CASSATVLNYGYTF. CDR3 nucleotides: TGTGCCAGTAGTGCGACAGTCCTGAACTATGGCTACACCTTC.

This chain uses TRBV10-3 with TRBJ1-3; 7 positions match TRBD1. The CDR3 is 16 amino acids. Looked up from germline, CDR1 is ENHRY and CDR2 is SYGVKD. V shed 6 bases and J 3 bases; nucleotides not matched to a gene: 11. The CDR3: CAISESGGSGGNTIYF. In DNA form, the CDR3 reads TGTGCCATCAGCGAATCAGGGGGTTCGGGTGGAAACACCATATATTTT.

The chain recombines TRBV11-2 with TRBJ2-7, with TRBD2 as a possible D gene (6 bases). This CDR3 has 14 amino acids. V was clipped by 1 base and J by 2 bases, with 9 bases between them. CDR1 SGHAT and CDR2 FQNNGV come from the germline V gene. The CDR3 reads CASSLGGTTYEQYF. CDR3 nucleotides: TGTGCCAGCAGCTTAGGCGGGACGACCTACGAGCAGTACTTC.

The chain is built from TRBV6-1 and TRBJ1-1; D perhaps matches TRBD1 (5 bases). Trimming took 5 bases from V and 0 from J, leaving 10 bases between them. This CDR3 has 14 residues. Germline CDR1 reads MNHNS; CDR2 reads SASEGT. The CDR3 protein is CASSRGDLNTEAFF. The CDR3, as DNA: TGTGCCAGCAGTAGAGGGGACCTGAACACTGAAGCTTTCTTT.

This rearrangement joins TRBV7-2 to TRBJ2-3; unclear D gene. Deletions cut 5 bases from V and 2 bases from J, with 11 bases between. Germline V gene data show CDR1 as SGHTA and CDR2 as FQGNSA. There are 14 residues in the CDR3. The CDR3 sequence: CASSQVVYTDTQYF. The CDR3 DNA is TGTGCCAGCAGCCAAGTTGTGTACACAGATACGCAGTATTTT.

V usage is TRBV5-1 and J usage is TRBJ2-7; tentatively, D is TRBD2 (6 bases). Germline CDR1 and CDR2: SGHRS and YFSETQ. The CDR3 length is 13 residues. Trimming left V 4 bases short and J 5 bases short, with 13 bases between. The CDR3 DNA sequence: TGCGCCAGCAGCCGAGTTGGGACTGACGAGCAGTACTTC. Protein: CASSRVGTDEQYF.

This clone was picked up one time. The gene calls are TRBV18 and TRBJ1-5; D might be TRBD1 (5 bases). This CDR3 spans 13 amino acids. V lost 6 bases, J lost 10 bases, and 16 bases lay in between. Germline loops: CDR1 KGHSH, CDR2 LQKENI. Here the CDR3 reads CASSPEVRGPQHF. CDR3 bases: TGTGCCAGCTCTCCCGAGGTTCGGGGCCCCCAGCATTTT.

CDR3 nucleotide sequence: TGTGCCAGCAGCCAGGGACCTAGCAATCAGCCCCAGCATTTT. It translates to CASSQGPSNQPQHF. The V gene is TRBV11-3, the J gene TRBJ1-5, with D possibly being TRBD1 (5 bases). Germline assignment: CDR1 SGHNT and CDR2 YENEEA. This CDR3 spans 14 amino acids. Trimming left V 5 bases short and J 0 bases short, with 8 bases between.

This chain links TRBV5-1 with TRBJ2-1, with 12 bases that match TRBD2. The V gene's germline CDR1 is SGHRS and CDR2 YFSETQ. The CDR3 consists of 15 residues. The V gene end was trimmed by 0 bases and the J gene end by 6 bases; junction bases not matched to a gene: 1. The CDR3 bases are TGCGCCAGCAGCTTGGGACTAGCGGGGGTCAATGAGCAGTTCTTC. This translates into CASSLGLAGVNEQFF.

DNA for the CDR3: TGTGCCAGCAGTTCGGACAGAGACTCTGGAAACACCATATATTTT. Protein product: CASSSDRDSGNTIYF. The rearrangement uses TRBV7-9 and TRBJ1-3; possibly TRBD1 for D (6 bases). CDR1 SEHNR and CDR2 FQNEAQ come from the germline V gene (reference sequence). The ends were cut back, 6 bases at V and 0 bases at J, with 12 bases in the middle. The CDR3 length is 15 residues.

The V gene is TRBV4-1, the J gene TRBJ1-5; possibly TRBD1 for D (5 bases). Trimming removed 0 bases from V and 7 bases from J, with 13 bases in between. The V gene's germline CDR1 is MGHRA and CDR2 YSYEKL. CDR3 length equals 15 residues. The CDR3 bases are TGCGCCAGCAGCCAAGATGGGGGATTCGGGCAGCCCCAGCATTTT. Its protein is CASSQDGGFGQPQHF.

V is TRBV10-1 and J is TRBJ2-5; D might be TRBD1 or TRBD2, each matching 6 bases. Trimming pared 6 bases from V and 7 bases from J, leaving 18 bases between. Germline V gene lookup returns CDR1 WNHNN and CDR2 SYGVQD (reference sequence). The CDR3 has 14 residues. Here the CDR3 DNA reads TGCGCCAGCAGCCGACAGGCGAAGGAGGGGACCCAGTACTTC. Amino acid sequence: CASSRQAKEGTQYF.

This clone has just a few counts. CDR3: CASSTRGTSGANVLTF. DNA for the CDR3: TGTGCCAGTAGTACCAGGGGAACCTCTGGGGCCAACGTCCTGACTTTC. V usage is TRBV19 and J usage is TRBJ2-6; TRBD1 might be the D (6 bases). The ends were cut back, 4 bases at V and 0 bases at J, with 10 bases in the middle. Germline CDR1 is LNHDA and CDR2 is SQIVND (reference sequence). The CDR3 has 16 amino acids.

This rearrangement joins TRBV6-1 to TRBJ2-7; D perhaps matches TRBD2 (5 bases). In germline, CDR1 is MNHNS, CDR2 SASEGT. The V gene lost 0 bases and the J gene lost 7 bases, with 10 bases spanning the gap. The CDR3 covers 13 residues. CDR3 coding DNA: TGTGCCAGCAGTGAAGCGCTTCGGGGTGAGCAGTACTTC. This sequence encodes CASSEALRGEQYF.

This clone was recorded only once. The chain has TRBV5-1 and TRBJ2-7; 7 bases align to TRBD1. Unmatched junction bases numbered 19, after V lost 1 base and J lost 6 bases. The length of the CDR3 is 18 residues. Germline V gene sequence: CDR1 SGHRS, CDR2 YFSETQ. CDR3 sequence: CASSLSFQGQMGNSEQYF. The CDR3 bases are TGCGCCAGCAGCTTGTCGTTTCAGGGACAGATGGGAAACTCCGAGCAGTACTTC.